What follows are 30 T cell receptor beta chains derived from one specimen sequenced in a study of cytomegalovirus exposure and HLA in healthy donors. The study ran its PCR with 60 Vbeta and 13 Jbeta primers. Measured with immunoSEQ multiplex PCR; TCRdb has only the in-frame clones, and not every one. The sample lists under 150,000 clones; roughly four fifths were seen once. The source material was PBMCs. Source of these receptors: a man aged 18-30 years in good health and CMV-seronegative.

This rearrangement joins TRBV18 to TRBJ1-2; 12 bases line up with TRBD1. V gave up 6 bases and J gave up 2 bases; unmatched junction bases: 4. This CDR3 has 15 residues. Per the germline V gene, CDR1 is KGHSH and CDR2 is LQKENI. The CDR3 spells CASSGTGGGNYGYTF. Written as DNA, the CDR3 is TGTGCCAGCTCGGGGACAGGGGGCGGAAACTATGGCTACACCTTC.

The CDR3 sequence is CASSLSQTGTSGVSTLHF. The CDR3 bases are TGTGCCAGCAGCTTGTCCCAGACAGGGACAAGTGGTGTTAGCACCCTCCACTTT. V usage is TRBV5-4 and J usage is TRBJ1-6; 7 nucleotides line up with TRBD1. Germline V gene data show CDR1 as SGHNT and CDR2 as YYREEE (reference sequence). The CDR3 is made up of 18 amino acids. V was clipped by 1 base and J by 14 bases; unmatched bases: 21.

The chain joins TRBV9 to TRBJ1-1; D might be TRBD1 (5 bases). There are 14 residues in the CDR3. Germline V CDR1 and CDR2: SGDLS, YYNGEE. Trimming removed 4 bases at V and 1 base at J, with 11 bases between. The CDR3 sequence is CASSLQDRNTEAFF. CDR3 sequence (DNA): TGTGCCAGCAGCCTCCAAGACAGGAACACTGAAGCTTTCTTT.

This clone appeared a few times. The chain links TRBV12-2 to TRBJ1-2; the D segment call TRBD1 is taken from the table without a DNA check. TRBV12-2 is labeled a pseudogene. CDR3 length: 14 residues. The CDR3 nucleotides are TGTGCAAGTCGCTTTCGGGACAGACTCTATGGCTACACCTTC. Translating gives CASRFRDRLYGYTF.

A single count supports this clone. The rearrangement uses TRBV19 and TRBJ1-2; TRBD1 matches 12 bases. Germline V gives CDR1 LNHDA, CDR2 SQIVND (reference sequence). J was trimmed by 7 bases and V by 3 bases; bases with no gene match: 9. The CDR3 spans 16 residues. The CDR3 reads CASSISGTGGNGGYTF. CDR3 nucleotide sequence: TGTGCCAGTAGTATCTCCGGGACAGGGGGCAATGGTGGCTACACCTTC. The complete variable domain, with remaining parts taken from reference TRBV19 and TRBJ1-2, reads DGGITQSPKYLFRKEGQNVTLSCEQNLNHDAMYWYRQDPGQGLRLIYYSQIVNDFQKGDIAEGYSVSREKKESFPLTVTSAQKNPTAFYLCASSISGTGGNGGYTFGSGTRLTVV.

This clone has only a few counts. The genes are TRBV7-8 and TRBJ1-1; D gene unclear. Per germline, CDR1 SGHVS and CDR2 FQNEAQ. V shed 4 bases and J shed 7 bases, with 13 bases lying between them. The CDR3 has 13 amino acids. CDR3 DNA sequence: TGTGCCAGCAGCTACGGGGTACCGAGTGAAGCTTTCTTT. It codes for CASSYGVPSEAFF.

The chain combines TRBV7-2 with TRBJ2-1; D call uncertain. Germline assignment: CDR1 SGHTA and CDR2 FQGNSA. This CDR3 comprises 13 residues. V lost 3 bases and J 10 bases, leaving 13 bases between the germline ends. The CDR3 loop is CASSLSPVTEQFF. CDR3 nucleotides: TGTGCCAGCAGCTTGTCTCCGGTTACGGAGCAGTTCTTC.

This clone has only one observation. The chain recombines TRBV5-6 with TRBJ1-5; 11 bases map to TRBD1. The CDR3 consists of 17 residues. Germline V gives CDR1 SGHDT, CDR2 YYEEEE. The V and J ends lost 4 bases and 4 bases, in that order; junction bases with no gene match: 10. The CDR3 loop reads CASSATRDRGWNQPQHF. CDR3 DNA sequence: TGTGCCAGCAGCGCCACGCGGGACAGGGGGTGGAATCAGCCCCAGCATTTT.

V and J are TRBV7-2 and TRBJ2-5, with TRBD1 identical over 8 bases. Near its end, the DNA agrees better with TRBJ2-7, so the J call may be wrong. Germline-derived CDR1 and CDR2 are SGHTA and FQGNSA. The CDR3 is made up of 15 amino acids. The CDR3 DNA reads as TGTGCCAGCAGCTTTTTCGCGAGGACAGGGAACGAGCAGTACTTC. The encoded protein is CASSFFARTGNEQYF.

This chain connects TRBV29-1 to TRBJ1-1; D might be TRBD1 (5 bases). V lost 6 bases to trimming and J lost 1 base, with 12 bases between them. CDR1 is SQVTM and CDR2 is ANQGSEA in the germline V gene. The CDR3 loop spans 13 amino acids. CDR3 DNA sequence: TGCAGCGTGTCCCTGGGGGGGAACACTGAAGCTTTCTTT. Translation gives CSVSLGGNTEAFF.

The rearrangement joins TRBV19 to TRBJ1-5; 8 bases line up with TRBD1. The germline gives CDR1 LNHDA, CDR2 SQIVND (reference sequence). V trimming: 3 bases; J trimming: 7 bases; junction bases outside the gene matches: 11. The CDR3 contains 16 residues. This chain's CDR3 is CASSMGRGLNAQPQHF. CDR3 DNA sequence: TGTGCCAGTAGTATGGGCAGGGGGCTTAATGCACAGCCCCAGCATTTT.

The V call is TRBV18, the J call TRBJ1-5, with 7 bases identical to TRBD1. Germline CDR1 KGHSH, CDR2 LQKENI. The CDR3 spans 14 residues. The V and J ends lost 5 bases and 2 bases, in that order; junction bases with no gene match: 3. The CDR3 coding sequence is TGTGCCAGCTCAACTACAGGGGGCAATCAGCCCCAGCATTTT. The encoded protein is CASSTTGGNQPQHF.

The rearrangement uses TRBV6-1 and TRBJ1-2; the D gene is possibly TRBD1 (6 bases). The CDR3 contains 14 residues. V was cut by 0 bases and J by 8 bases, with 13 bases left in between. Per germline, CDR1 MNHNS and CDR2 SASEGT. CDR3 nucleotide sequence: TGTGCCAGCAGTGAAGCGGGAGGGGGAGGGGGCTACACCTTC. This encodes CASSEAGGGGGYTF.

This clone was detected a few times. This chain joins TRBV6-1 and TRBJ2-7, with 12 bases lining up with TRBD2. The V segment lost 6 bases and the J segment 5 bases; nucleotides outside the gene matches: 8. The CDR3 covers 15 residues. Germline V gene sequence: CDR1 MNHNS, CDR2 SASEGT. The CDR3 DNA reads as TGTGCCAGCAGCCAAACTAGCGGGGGGCACCACGAGCAGTACTTC. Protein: CASSQTSGGHHEQYF.

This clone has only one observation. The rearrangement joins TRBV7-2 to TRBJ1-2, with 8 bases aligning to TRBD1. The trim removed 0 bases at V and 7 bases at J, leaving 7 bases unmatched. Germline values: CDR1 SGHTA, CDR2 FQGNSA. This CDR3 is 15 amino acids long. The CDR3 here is CASSLAPDRGGGYTF. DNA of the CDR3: TGTGCCAGCAGCTTAGCACCCGACAGGGGTGGTGGCTACACCTTC. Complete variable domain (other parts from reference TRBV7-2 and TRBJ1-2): GAGVSQSPSNKVTEKGKDVELRCDPISGHTALYWYRQSLGQGLEFLIYFQGNSAPDKSGLPSDRFSAERTGGSVSTLTIQRTQQEDSAVYLCASSLAPDRGGGYTFGSGTRLTVV.

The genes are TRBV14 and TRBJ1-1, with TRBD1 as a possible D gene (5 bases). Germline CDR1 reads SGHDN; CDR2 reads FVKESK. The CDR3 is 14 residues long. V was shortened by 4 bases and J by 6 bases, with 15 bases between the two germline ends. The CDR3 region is CASSPGGGVPEAFF. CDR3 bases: TGTGCCAGCAGCCCCGGGGGTGGAGTCCCTGAAGCTTTCTTT.

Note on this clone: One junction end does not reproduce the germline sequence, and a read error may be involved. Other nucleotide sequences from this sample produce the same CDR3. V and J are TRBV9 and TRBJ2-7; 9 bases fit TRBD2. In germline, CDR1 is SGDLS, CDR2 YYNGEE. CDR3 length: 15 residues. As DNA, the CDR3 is TGCGCCAGCAGCGTAGCGGGAGCGGGCCCCTACGAGCAGTACTTC. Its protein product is CASSVAGAGPYEQYF. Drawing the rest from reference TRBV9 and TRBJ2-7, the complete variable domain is DSGVTQTPKHLITATGQRVTLRCSPRSGDLSVYWYQQSLDQGLQFLIQYYNGEERAKGNILERFSAQQFPDLHSELNLSSLELGDSALYFCASSVAGAGPYEQYFGPGTRLTVT.

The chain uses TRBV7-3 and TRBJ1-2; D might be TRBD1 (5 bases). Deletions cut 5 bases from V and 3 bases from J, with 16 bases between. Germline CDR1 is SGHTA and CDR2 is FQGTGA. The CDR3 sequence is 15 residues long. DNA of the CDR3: TGTGCCAGCAGCCTAGCACCCGGGGGAGACTATGGCTACACCTTC. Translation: CASSLAPGGDYGYTF. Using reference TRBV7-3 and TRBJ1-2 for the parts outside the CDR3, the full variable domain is GAGVSQTPSNKVTEKGKYVELRCDPISGHTALYWYRQSLGQGPEFLIYFQGTGAADDSGLPNDRFFAVRPEGSVSTLKIQRTERGDSAVYLCASSLAPGGDYGYTFGSGTRLTVV.

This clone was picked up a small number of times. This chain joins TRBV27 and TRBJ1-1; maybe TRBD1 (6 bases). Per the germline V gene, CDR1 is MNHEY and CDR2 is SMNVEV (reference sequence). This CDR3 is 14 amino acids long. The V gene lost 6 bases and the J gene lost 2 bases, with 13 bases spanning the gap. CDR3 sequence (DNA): TGTGCCAGCAGGAAGGGACAAGTAAACACTGAAGCTTTCTTT. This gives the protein CASRKGQVNTEAFF.

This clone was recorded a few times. The CDR3 here is CASSLNDRGQTEAFF. For the CDR3, the DNA is TGTGCCAGCAGCCTCAACGACAGGGGGCAAACTGAAGCTTTCTTT. The genes are TRBV7-9 and TRBJ1-1, with 10 bases aligning to TRBD1. CDR3 length equals 15 residues. Germline values: CDR1 SEHNR, CDR2 FQNEAQ (reference sequence). V shed 5 bases and J 5 bases; nucleotides not matched to a gene: 8.

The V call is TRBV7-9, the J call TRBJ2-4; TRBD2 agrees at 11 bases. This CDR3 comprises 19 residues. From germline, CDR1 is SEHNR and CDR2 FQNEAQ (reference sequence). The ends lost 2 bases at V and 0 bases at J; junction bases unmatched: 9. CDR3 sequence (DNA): TGTGCCAGCAGCTTACACGCCCTAGCGGGGGGAGTAGCCAAAAACATTCAGTACTTC. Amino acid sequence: CASSLHALAGGVAKNIQYF. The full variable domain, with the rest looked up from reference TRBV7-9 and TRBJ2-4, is DTGVSQNPRHKITKRGQNVTFRCDPISEHNRLYWYRQTLGQGPEFLTYFQNEAQLEKSRLLSDRFSAERPKGSFSTLEIQRTEQGDSAMYLCASSLHALAGGVAKNIQYFGAGTRLSVL.

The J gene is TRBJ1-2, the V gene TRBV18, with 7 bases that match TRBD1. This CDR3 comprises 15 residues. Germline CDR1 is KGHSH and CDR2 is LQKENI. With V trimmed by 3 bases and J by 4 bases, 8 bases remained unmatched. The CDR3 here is CASSPSPGQPYGYTF. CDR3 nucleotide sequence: TGTGCCAGCTCACCCAGTCCGGGACAGCCCTATGGCTACACCTTC.

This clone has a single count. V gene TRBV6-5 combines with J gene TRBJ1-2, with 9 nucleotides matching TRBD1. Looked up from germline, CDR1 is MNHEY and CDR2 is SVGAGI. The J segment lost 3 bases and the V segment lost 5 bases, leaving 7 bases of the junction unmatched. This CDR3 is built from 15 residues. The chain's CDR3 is CASSHPGQGDYGYTF. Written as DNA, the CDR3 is TGTGCCAGCAGTCACCCGGGACAGGGAGACTATGGCTACACCTTC.

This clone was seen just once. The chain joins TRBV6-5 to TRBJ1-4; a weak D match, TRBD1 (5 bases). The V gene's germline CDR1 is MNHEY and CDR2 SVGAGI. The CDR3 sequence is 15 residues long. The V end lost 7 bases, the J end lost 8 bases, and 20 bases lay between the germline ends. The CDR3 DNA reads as TGTGCCAGCAATTCCCAGGGTAATGTCGGCGAAAAACTGTTTTTT. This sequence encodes CASNSQGNVGEKLFF.

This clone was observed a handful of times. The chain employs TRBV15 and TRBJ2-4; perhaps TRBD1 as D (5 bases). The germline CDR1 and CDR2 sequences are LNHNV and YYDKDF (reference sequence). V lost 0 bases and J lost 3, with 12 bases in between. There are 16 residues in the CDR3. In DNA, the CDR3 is TGTGCCACCAGCAGAGATCTGGATAGGGGCAAAAACATTCAGTACTTC. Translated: CATSRDLDRGKNIQYF. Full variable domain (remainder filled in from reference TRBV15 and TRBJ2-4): DAMVIQNPRYQVTQFGKPVTLSCSQTLNHNVMYWYQQKSSQAPKLLFHYYDKDFNNEADTPDNFQSRRPNTSFCFLDIRSPGLGDTAMYLCATSRDLDRGKNIQYFGAGTRLSVL.

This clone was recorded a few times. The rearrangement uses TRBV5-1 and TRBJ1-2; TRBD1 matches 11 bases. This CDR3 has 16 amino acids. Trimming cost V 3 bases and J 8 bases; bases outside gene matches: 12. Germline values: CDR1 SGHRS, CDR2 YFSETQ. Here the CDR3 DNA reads TGCGCCAGCAGCTACGCCCCGGACAGGGGGCTAGGGGGCTACACCTTC. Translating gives CASSYAPDRGLGGYTF.

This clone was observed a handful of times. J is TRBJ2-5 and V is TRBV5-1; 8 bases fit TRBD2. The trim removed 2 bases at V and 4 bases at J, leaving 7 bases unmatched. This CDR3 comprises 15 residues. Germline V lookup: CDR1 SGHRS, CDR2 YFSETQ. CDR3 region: CASSLTGGRGETQYF. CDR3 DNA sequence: TGCGCCAGCAGCTTAACGGGGGGGCGGGGAGAGACCCAGTACTTC. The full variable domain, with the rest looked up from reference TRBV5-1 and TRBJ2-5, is KAGVTQTPRYLIKTRGQQVTLSCSPISGHRSVSWYQQTPGQGLQFLFEYFSETQRNKGNFPGRFSGRQFSNSRSEMNVSTLELGDSALYLCASSLTGGRGETQYFGPGTRLLVL.

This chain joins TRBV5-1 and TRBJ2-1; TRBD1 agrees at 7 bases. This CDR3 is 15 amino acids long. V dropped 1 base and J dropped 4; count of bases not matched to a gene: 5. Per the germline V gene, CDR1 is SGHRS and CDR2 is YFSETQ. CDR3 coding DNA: TGCGCCAGCAGCTTGTCGGGACAGCAATACAATGAGCAGTTCTTC. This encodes CASSLSGQQYNEQFF.

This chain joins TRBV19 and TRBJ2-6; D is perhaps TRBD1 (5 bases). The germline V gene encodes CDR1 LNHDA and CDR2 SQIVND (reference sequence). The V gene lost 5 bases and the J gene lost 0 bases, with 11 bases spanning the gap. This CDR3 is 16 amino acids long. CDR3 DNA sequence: TGTGCCAGTAGTTCTCTGACAGCCTCTGGGGCCAACGTCCTGACTTTC. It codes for CASSSLTASGANVLTF.

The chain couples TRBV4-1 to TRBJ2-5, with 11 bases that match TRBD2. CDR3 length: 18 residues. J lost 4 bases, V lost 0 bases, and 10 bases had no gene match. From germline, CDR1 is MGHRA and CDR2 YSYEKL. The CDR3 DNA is TGCGCCAGCAGCCAAGATCTGCTAGCGGGGGGCAGGGGAGAGACCCAGTACTTC. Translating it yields CASSQDLLAGGRGETQYF.